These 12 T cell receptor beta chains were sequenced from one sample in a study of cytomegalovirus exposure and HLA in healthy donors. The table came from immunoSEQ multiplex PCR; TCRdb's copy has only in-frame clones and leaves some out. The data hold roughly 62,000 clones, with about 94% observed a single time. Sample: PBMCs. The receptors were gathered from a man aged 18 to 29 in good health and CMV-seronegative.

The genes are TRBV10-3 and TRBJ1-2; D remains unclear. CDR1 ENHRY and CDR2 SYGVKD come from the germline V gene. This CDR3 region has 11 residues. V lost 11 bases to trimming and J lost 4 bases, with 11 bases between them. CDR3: CALSGGYGYTF. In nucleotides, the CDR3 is TGTGCCCTCTCCGGCGGCTATGGCTACACCTTC.

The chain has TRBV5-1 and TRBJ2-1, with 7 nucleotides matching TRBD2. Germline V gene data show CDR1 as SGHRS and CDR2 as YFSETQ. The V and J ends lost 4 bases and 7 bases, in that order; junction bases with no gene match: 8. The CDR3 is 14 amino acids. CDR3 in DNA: TGCGCCAGCAGCCTAATAGCGGGTCCTAATGAGCAGTTCTTC. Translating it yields CASSLIAGPNEQFF.

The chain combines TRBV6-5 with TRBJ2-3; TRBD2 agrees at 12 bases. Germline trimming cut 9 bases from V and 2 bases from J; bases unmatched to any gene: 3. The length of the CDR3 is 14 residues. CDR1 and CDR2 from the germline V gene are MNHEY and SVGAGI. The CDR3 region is CASTSGRITDTQYF. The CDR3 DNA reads TGTGCCAGTACTAGCGGGAGGATCACAGATACGCAGTATTTT.

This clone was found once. The CDR3 sequence is CASSLGTGSVKLFF. The CDR3 nucleotides are TGTGCCAGCAGTTTAGGGACAGGGTCTGTAAAACTGTTTTTT. The rearrangement joins TRBV28 to TRBJ1-4, with TRBD1 identical over 9 bases. The junction had 5 bases not matched to a gene; V was cut back by 2 bases and J by 10 bases. The CDR3 has 14 amino acids. Germline lookup yields CDR1 MDHEN and CDR2 SYDVKM.

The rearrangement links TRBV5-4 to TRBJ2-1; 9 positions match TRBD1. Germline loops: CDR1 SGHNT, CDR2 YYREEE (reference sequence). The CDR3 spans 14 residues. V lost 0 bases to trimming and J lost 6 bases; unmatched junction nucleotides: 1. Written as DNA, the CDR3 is TGTGCCAGCAGCTTGGGGACAGGGGTCAATGAGCAGTTCTTC. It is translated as CASSLGTGVNEQFF.

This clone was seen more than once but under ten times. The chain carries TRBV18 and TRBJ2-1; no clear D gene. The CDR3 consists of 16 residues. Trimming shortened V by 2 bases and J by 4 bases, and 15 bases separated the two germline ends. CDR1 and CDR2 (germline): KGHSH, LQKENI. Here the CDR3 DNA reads TGTGCCAGCTCACCAATCCGCGGCCAAACTTACAATGAGCAGTTCTTC. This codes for CASSPIRGQTYNEQFF.

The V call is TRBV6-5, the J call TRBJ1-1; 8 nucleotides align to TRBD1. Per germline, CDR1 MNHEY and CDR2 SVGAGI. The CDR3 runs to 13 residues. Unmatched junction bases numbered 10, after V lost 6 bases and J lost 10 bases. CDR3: CASSPKQGALAFF. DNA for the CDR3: TGTGCCAGCAGCCCGAAGCAGGGGGCGTTAGCTTTCTTT.

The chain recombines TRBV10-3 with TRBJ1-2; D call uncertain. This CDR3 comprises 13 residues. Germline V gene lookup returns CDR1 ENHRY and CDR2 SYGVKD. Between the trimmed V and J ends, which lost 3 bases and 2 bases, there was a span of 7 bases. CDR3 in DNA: TGTGCCATCAGTGATGCCGCGAACTATGGCTACACCTTC. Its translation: CAISDAANYGYTF.

The CDR3 spells CASSDPSGGGEAFF. Here the CDR3 DNA reads TGTGCCAGCAGTGACCCATCGGGGGGCGGTGAAGCTTTCTTT. This chain links TRBV6-4 with TRBJ1-1; TRBD1 is a possible D gene (6 bases). Germline CDR1 MRHNA, CDR2 SNTAGT. The V end was cut by 2 bases, the J end by 7 bases, with 14 bases between. This CDR3 is 14 amino acids long.

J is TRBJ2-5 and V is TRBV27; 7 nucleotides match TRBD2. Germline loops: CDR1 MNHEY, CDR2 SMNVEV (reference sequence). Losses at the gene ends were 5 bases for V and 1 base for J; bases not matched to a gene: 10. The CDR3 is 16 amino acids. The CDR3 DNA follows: TGTGCCAGCAGTACGGGAGCTAGACTAGCCCAAGAGACCCAGTACTTC. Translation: CASSTGARLAQETQYF.

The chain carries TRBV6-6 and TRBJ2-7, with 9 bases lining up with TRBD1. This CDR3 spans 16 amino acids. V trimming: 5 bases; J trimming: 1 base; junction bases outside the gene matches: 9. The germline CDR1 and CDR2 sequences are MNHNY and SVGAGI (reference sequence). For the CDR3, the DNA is TGTGCCAGCAGTACCACAACAGGGGGCAGGTCCTACGAGCAGTACTTC. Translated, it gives CASSTTTGGRSYEQYF.

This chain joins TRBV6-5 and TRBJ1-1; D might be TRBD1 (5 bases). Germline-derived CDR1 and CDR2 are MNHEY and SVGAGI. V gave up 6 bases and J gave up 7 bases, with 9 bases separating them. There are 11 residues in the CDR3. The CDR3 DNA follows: TGTGCCAGCAGCCAGGGCTTTGAAGCTTTCTTT. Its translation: CASSQGFEAFF.